This T cell receptor beta chain was obtained from a study of beta chain features in type 1 diabetes. Remarks on this clone: Its antigen is unknown.

Sequencing targeted expressed TCRB transcripts, as all isolated RNA had been reverse transcribed. The table came from immunoSEQ multiplex PCR; TCRdb's copy has only in-frame clones and leaves some out. The table records roughly 310,000 clones, 8% to 13% of them present only once. Findings of the study overall: Small HLA sub-analyses could not settle whether HLA shapes TCRB rearrangement. Fewer insertions but more deletions were seen at VDJ junctions in type 1 diabetes patients.

The origin of this receptor is a woman in her thirties in good health. The sequencing input was naive CD4+ T cells from blood.

CDR3 in DNA: TGTGCCAGCATTAGGACTAACTCCTACGAGCAGTACTTC. Its protein product is CASIRTNSYEQYF. The rearrangement links TRBV28 to TRBJ2-7; D may be TRBD2 (6 bases). V lost 7 bases and J 0 bases, leaving 10 bases between the germline ends. Germline values: CDR1 MDHEN, CDR2 SYDVKM. This CDR3 spans 13 amino acids. The complete variable domain, with remaining parts taken from reference TRBV28 and TRBJ2-7, reads DVKVTQSSRYLVKRTGEKVFLECVQDMDHENMFWYRQDPGLGLRLIYFSYDVKMKEKGDIPEGYSVSREKKERFSLILESASTNQTSMYLCASIRTNSYEQYFGPGTRLTVT.